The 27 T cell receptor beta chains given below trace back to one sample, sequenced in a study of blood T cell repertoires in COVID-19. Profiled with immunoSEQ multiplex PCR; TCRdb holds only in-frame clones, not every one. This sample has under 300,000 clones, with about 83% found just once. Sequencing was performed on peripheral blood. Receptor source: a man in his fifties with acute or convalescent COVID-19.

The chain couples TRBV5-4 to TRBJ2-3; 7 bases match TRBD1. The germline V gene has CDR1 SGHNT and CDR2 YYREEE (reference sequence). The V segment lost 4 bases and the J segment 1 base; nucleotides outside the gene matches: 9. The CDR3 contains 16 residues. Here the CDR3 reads CASSPGQALGTDTQYF. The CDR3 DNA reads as TGTGCCAGCAGCCCCGGACAGGCGTTAGGCACAGATACGCAGTATTTT.

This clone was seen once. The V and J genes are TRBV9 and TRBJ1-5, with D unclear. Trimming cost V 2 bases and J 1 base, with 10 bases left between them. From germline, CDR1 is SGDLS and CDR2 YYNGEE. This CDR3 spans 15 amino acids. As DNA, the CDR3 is TGTGCCAGCAGCGTGTCCGGGGTCAGCAATCAGCCCCAGCATTTT. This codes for CASSVSGVSNQPQHF.

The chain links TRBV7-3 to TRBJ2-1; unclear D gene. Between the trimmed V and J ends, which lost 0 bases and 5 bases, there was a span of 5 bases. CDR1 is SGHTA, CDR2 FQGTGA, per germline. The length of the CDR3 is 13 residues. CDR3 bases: TGTGCCAGCAGCTTAACGCGGAACAATGAGCAGTTCTTC. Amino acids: CASSLTRNNEQFF.

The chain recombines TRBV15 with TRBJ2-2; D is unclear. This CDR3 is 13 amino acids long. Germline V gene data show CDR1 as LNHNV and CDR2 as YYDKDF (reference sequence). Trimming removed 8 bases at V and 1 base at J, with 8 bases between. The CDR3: CATLPVNTGELFF. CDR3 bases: TGTGCCACCCTCCCAGTGAACACCGGGGAGCTGTTTTTT.

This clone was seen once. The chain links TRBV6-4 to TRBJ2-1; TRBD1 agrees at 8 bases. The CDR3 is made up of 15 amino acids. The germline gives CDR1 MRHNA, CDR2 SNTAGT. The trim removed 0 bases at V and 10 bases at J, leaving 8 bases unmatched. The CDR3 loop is CASSDSPGTGTEQFF. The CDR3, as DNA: TGTGCCAGCAGTGACTCTCCCGGGACAGGAACGGAGCAGTTCTTC.

For the CDR3, the DNA is TGTGCCAGCAGCACCGGGACTAATGAGCAGTTCTTC. Encoded protein: CASSTGTNEQFF. The V gene is TRBV6-5, the J gene TRBJ2-1; a possible D gene is TRBD2 (6 bases). CDR1 is MNHEY and CDR2 is SVGAGI in the germline V gene. The CDR3 totals 12 residues. Trimming stripped 6 bases from V and 7 bases from J, with 10 bases between.

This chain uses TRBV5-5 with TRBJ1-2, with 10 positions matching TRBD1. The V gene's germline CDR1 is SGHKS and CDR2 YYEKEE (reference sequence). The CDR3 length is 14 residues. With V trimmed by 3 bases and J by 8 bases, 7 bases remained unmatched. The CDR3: CASSYDRGLTGYTF. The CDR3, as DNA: TGTGCCAGCAGCTATGACAGGGGGCTTACGGGCTACACCTTC.

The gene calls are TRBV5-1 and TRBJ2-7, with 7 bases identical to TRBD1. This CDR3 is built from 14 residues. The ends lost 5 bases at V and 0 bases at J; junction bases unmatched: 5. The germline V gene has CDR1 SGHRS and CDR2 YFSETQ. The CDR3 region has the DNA TGCGCCAGCAGGGTGACAGGGTACTCCTACGAGCAGTACTTC. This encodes CASRVTGYSYEQYF.

CDR3 DNA: TGTGCCAGCAGTTTATCGCCCCGGACAGTTCTGGGCACTGAAGCTTTCTTT. It translates to CASSLSPRTVLGTEAFF. This chain links TRBV27 with TRBJ1-1; possibly TRBD1 for D (6 bases). Germline CDR1 is MNHEY and CDR2 is SMNVEV (reference sequence). With 0 bases removed from V and 4 bases from J, the gap between germline ends came to 18 bases. This CDR3 region has 17 residues.

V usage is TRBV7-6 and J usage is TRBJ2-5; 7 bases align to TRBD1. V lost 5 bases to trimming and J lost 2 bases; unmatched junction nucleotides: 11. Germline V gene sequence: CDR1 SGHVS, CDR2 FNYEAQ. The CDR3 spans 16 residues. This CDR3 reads CASSTGTARHQETQYF. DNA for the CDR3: TGTGCCAGCAGCACGGGGACAGCCCGGCATCAAGAGACCCAGTACTTC. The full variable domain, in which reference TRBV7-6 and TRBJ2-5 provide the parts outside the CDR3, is GAGVSQSPRYKVTKRGQDVALRCDPISGHVSLYWYRQALGQGPEFLTYFNYEAQQDKSGLPNDRFSAERPEGSISTLTIQRTEQRDSAMYRCASSTGTARHQETQYFGPGTRLLVL.

CDR3 bases: TGTGCCAGCAGCCAAGATGGAGGGCGAGGAAACACCATATATTTT. This sequence encodes CASSQDGGRGNTIYF. The chain recombines TRBV3-1 (or the pseudogene TRBV3-2) with TRBJ1-3; D gene uncertain. Trimming shortened V by 0 bases and J by 4 bases, and 10 bases separated the two germline ends. The CDR3 is 15 residues long. Germline V CDR1 and CDR2: LGHDT, YNNKEL (reference sequence).

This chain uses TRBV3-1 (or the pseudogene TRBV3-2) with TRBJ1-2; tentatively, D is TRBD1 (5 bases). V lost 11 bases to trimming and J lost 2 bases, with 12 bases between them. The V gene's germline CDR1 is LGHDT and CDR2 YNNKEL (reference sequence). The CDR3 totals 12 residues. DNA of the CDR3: TGTGCCGCGCTGGGGGGGAACTATGGCTACACCTTC. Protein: CAALGGNYGYTF.

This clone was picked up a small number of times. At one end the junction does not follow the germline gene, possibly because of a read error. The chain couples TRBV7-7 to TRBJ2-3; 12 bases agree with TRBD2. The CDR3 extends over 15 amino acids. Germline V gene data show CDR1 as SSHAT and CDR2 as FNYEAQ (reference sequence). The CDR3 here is CASSSSGGGTDTQYF. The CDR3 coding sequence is TGTGCTAGCAGCTCTAGCGGGGGGGGTACAGATACGCAGTATTTT.

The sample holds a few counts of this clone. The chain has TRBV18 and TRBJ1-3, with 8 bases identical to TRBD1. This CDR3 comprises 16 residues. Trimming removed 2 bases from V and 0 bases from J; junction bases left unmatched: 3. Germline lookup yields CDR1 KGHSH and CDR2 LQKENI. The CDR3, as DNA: TGTGCCAGCTCACCAGCCGACAGGGGCTCTGGAAACACCATATATTTT. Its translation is CASSPADRGSGNTIYF.

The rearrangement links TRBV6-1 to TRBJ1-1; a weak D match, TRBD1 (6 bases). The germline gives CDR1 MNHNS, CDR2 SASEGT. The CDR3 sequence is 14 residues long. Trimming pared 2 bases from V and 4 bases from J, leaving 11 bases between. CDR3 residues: CASSEQGRATEAFF. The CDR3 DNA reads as TGTGCCAGCAGTGAACAGGGGCGGGCCACTGAAGCTTTCTTT.

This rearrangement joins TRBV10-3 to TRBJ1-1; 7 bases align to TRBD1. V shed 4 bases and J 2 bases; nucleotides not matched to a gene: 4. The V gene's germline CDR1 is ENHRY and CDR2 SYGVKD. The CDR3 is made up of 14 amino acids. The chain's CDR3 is CAISGQGGNTEAFF. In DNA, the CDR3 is TGTGCCATCAGTGGTCAGGGGGGCAACACTGAAGCTTTCTTT.

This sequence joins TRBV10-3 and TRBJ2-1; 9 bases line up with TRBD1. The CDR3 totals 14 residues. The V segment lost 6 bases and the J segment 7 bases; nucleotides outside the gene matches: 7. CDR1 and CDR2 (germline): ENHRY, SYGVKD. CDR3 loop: CAIRPGTGINEQFF. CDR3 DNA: TGTGCCATCAGGCCCGGGACAGGGATTAATGAGCAGTTCTTC.

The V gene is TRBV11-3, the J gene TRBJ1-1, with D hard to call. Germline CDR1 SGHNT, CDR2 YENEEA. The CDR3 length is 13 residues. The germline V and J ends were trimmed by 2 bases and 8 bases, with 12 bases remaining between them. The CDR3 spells CASSLTLSTEAFF. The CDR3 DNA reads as TGTGCCAGCAGCTTAACCCTCAGTACCGAAGCTTTCTTT. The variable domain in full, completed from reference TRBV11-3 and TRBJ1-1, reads EAGVVQSPRYKIIEKKQPVAFWCNPISGHNTLYWYLQNLGQGPELLIRYENEEAVDDSQLPKDRFSAERLKGVDSTLKIQPAELGDSAVYLCASSLTLSTEAFFGQGTRLTVV.

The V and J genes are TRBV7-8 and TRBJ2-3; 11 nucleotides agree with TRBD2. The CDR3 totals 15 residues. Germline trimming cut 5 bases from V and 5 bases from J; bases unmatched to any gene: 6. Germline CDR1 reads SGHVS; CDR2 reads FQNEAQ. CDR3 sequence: CASSLTSGSGDTQYF. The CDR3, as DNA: TGTGCCAGCAGCCTTACTAGCGGGAGTGGAGATACGCAGTATTTT.

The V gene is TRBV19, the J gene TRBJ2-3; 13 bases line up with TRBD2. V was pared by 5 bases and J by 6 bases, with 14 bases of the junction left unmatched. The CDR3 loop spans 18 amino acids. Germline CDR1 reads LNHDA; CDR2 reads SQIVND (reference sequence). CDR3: CASSPTLILAGGSDTQYF. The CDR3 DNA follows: TGTGCCAGTAGTCCCACCCTAATACTAGCGGGAGGGTCGGATACGCAGTATTTT.

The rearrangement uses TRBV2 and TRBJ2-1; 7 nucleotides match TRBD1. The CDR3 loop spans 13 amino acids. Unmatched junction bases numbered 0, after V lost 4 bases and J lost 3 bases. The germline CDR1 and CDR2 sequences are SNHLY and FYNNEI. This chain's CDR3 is CASSGDSYNEQFF. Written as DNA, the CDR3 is TGTGCCAGCAGTGGGGACAGCTACAATGAGCAGTTCTTC. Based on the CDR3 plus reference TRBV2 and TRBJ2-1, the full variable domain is EPEVTQTPSHQVTQMGQEVILRCVPISNHLYFYWYRQILGQKVEFLVSFYNNEISEKSEIFDDQFSVERPDGSNFTLKIRSTKLEDSAMYFCASSGDSYNEQFFGPGTRLTVL.

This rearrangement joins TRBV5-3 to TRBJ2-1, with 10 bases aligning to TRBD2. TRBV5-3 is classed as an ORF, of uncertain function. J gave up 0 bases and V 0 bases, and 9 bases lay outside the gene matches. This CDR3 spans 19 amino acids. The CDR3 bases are TGTGCCAGAAGCTTGGCCGCTGAGCGGGGGGGCAGCTCCTACAATGAGCAGTTCTTC. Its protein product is CARSLAAERGGSSYNEQFF.

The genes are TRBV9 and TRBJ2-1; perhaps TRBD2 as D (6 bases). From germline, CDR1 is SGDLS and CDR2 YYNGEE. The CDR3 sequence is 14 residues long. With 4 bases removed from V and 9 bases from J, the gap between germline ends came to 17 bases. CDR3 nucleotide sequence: TGTGCCAGCAGCCCTAGCGTCCCCCGGGGTGAGCAGTTCTTC. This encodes CASSPSVPRGEQFF.

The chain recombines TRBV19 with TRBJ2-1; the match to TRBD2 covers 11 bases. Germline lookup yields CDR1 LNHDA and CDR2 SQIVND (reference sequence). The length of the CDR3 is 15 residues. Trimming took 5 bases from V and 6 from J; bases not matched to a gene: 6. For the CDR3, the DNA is TGTGCCAGTAGTGTTAGCGGGGGGGGGACCAATGAGCAGTTCTTC. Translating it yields CASSVSGGGTNEQFF.

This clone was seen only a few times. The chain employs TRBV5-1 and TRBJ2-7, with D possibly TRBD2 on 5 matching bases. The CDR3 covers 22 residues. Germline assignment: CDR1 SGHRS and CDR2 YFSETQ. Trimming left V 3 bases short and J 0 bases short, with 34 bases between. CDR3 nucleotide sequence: TGCGCCAGCAGCTCCCAACGAGAGGACGGGTGGAGGCCGGGAAGGAGCTCCTACGAGCAGTACTTC. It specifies CASSSQREDGWRPGRSSYEQYF.

CDR3 bases: TGTGCCAGCAGCGAAGGACAGACCTACGAGCAGTACTTC. This gives the protein CASSEGQTYEQYF. V gene TRBV9 combines with J gene TRBJ2-7; TRBD1 is a possible D gene (6 bases). The CDR3 is 13 amino acids. The V gene lost 3 bases and the J gene lost 2 bases, with 9 bases spanning the gap. Germline lookup yields CDR1 SGDLS and CDR2 YYNGEE.

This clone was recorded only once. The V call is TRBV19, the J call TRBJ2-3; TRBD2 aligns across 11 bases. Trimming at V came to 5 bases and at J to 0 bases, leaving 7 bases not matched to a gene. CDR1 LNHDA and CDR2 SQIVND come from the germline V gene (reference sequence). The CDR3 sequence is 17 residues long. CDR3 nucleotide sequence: TGTGCCAGTAGTCCTAGCGGGAGGATCGTCAGCACAGATACGCAGTATTTT. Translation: CASSPSGRIVSTDTQYF.